Listed here are 3 T cell receptor beta chains from one sample, sequenced in a study of identical twins. MiXCR was run by TCRdb on the 5' RACE reads, yielding one entry per CDR3 protein. Of about 810,000 distinct CDR3 sequences in the sample, 9% to 15% were seen once. This sample was shared with a second study, whose subject was yellow fever vaccine responses in identical twins.

Sample: PBMCs. Every receptor here comes from a woman aged 18-30 years in good health.

The V and J genes are TRBV2 and TRBJ2-1; 8 positions agree with TRBD1. The CDR3 runs to 16 residues. Trimming cost V 8 bases and J 4 bases; bases outside gene matches: 13. Germline loops: CDR1 SNHLY, CDR2 FYNNEI. The CDR3 here is CASQLQGGIIYNEQFF. The CDR3 region has the DNA TGTGCCAGCCAGTTACAGGGGGGAATAATTTACAATGAGCAGTTCTTC.

This clonotype was picked up a small number of times. The chain links TRBV12-3 or TRBV12-4 to TRBJ2-1; D perhaps matches TRBD1 (5 bases). This CDR3 contains 15 residues. V was shortened by 3 bases and J by 8 bases, with 17 bases between the two germline ends. Here the CDR3 reads CASSFVGPVPDEQFF. CDR3 bases: TGTGCCAGCAGTTTTGTGGGGCCAGTTCCCGATGAGCAGTTCTTC.

The sample holds a few counts of this clonotype. This chain connects TRBV5-1 to TRBJ2-3, with D maybe TRBD1 (5 bases). The CDR3 is made up of 13 amino acids. Germline CDR1 SGHRS, CDR2 YFSETQ. V lost 4 bases and J lost 8, with 14 bases in between. CDR3 in DNA: TGCGCCAGCAGCCCCGGACCCCAGGGTACGCAGTATTTT. Translation gives CASSPGPQGTQYF.